This record covers a single T cell receptor beta chain. Its antigen is currently unknown. The data were obtained in a study of Ad26.COV2.S vaccination and SARS-CoV-2 variants. Study overall: Donor had been placed in the Ad26.COV2.S arm of the COV1001 trial. The authors gave Ad26.COV2.S intramuscularly, either once or twice 56 days apart.

The study's findings and limits: Considerable breadth of spike-specific CD8+ and CD4+ T cell responses has reportedly been documented following vaccination.

Method: immunoSEQ multiplex PCR; TCRdb's copy keeps in-frame clones and lacks some. Of approximately 450,000 clones listed, 75% to 95% are singletons. Regarding treatment: 15 to 20 received Ad26.COV2.S at low or high dose, single or two shots; 5 received placebo; per-sample allocation not given. Sampling happened 63 days after the first vaccine or placebo injection. In Boston, the donor was an adult between 18-55 years of age. This receptor was taken from a person between 18 and 65 years old who received the Ad26.COV2.S COVID-19 vaccine or a placebo. This sample comprised peripheral blood, obtained in a trial of Ad26.COV2.S vaccine versus placebo.

DNA of the CDR3: TGTGCCAGCAGTCCCGGGACCGCTTACGAGCAGTACTTC. Amino acids: CASSPGTAYEQYF. This chain connects TRBV6-5 to TRBJ2-7, with D perhaps assigned TRBD1 or TRBD2 (5 bases each). CDR3 length: 13 amino acids. Germline V gene sequence: CDR1 MNHEY, CDR2 SVGAGI. The V and J ends lost 5 bases and 4 bases respectively, with 12 bases between them.